The 18 T cell receptor beta chains listed next were all sequenced from one sample in a study of a mutant IDH1 vaccine in newly diagnosed glioma. Their antigens are not known. Clones were read by immunoSEQ multiplex PCR, and TCRdb kept only the in-frame ones, dropping some. This table holds fewer than 30,000 clones, roughly 83% found once. Time point specified: week 35, safety follow-up. Vaccinated patients received 300 ug of mutant IDH1 20-mer peptide per dose, with topical imiquimod. The starting material was PBMCs, obtained from a glioma patient whose treatment included an IDH1 peptide vaccine. The receptor set was obtained from a man aged 25 to 40 with glioma.

V gene TRBV29-1 combines with J gene TRBJ1-4; a possible D gene is TRBD1 (5 bases). V gave up 6 bases and J gave up 6 bases, with 14 bases separating them. Looked up from germline, CDR1 is SQVTM and CDR2 is ANQGSEA. The CDR3 is 13 residues long. The CDR3 reads CSVLGGSDEKLFF. In DNA form, the CDR3 reads TGCAGCGTACTCGGGGGTTCGGATGAAAAACTGTTTTTT.

As DNA, the CDR3 is TGCGCCAGCAGCCGAGATGTGGACGTGAACACCGGGGAGCTGTTTTTT. Translated: CASSRDVDVNTGELFF. This chain connects TRBV5-1 to TRBJ2-2, with no clear D. The length of the CDR3 is 16 residues. The germline V gene has CDR1 SGHRS and CDR2 YFSETQ. Trimming took off 4 bases at V and 1 base at J, with 14 bases between the two ends.

This chain connects TRBV7-2 to TRBJ2-3; the match to TRBD2 covers 9 bases. J lost 3 bases, V lost 2 bases, and 6 bases had no gene match. The germline V gene has CDR1 SGHTA and CDR2 FQGNSA. The CDR3 runs to 16 residues. CDR3 residues: CASSLLGAGGTDTQYF. Here the CDR3 DNA reads TGTGCCAGCAGCTTATTGGGGGCGGGGGGGACAGATACGCAGTATTTT. The full variable domain, rest sourced from reference TRBV7-2 and TRBJ2-3, is GAGVSQSPSNKVTEKGKDVELRCDPISGHTALYWYRQSLGQGLEFLIYFQGNSAPDKSGLPSDRFSAERTGGSVSTLTIQRTQQEDSAVYLCASSLLGAGGTDTQYFGPGTRLTVL.

This clone was picked up one time. The rearrangement uses TRBV15 and TRBJ2-1; the match to TRBD2 covers 11 bases. This CDR3 spans 15 amino acids. Germline CDR1 and CDR2: LNHNV and YYDKDF (reference sequence). The ends lost 7 bases at V and 6 bases at J; junction bases unmatched: 8. CDR3 protein: CATTNPGTSGNEQFF. As DNA, the CDR3 is TGTGCCACCACCAACCCGGGGACTAGCGGCAATGAGCAGTTCTTC. The whole variable domain, remainder taken from reference TRBV15 and TRBJ2-1, is DAMVIQNPRYQVTQFGKPVTLSCSQTLNHNVMYWYQQKSSQAPKLLFHYYDKDFNNEADTPDNFQSRRPNTSFCFLDIRSPGLGDTAMYLCATTNPGTSGNEQFFGPGTRLTVL.

This chain joins TRBV5-1 and TRBJ2-6, with D perhaps TRBD1 (5 bases). Trimming left V 1 base short and J 0 bases short, with 8 bases between. CDR1 and CDR2 (germline): SGHRS, YFSETQ. This CDR3 is built from 16 residues. DNA for the CDR3: TGCGCCAGCAGCTTGTGGGGCGACTCTGGGGCCAACGTCCTGACTTTC. This gives the protein CASSLWGDSGANVLTF.

This rearrangement joins TRBV9 to TRBJ1-3; weak D call: TRBD1 (5 bases). The germline gives CDR1 SGDLS, CDR2 YYNGEE. V was shortened by 2 bases and J by 2 bases, with 11 bases between the two germline ends. This CDR3 has 15 amino acids. For the CDR3, the DNA is TGTGCCAGCAGCGTCAGGGTACGGACTGGAAACACCATATATTTT. Translating it yields CASSVRVRTGNTIYF.

The chain links TRBV5-1 to TRBJ2-3, with D maybe TRBD1 (6 bases). V was cut by 1 base and J by 2 bases, with 11 bases left in between. Germline lookup yields CDR1 SGHRS and CDR2 YFSETQ. The CDR3 extends over 15 amino acids. The CDR3 nucleotides are TGCGCCAGCAGCTTGAATCACAGGGACACAGATACGCAGTATTTT. Protein sequence: CASSLNHRDTDTQYF.

This rearrangement joins TRBV5-1 to TRBJ2-7; a weak D match, TRBD1 (5 bases). Germline CDR1 SGHRS, CDR2 YFSETQ. The CDR3 loop spans 15 amino acids. The ends were cut back, 4 bases at V and 2 bases at J, with 16 bases in the middle. The CDR3 loop reads CASSDLGPQTYEQYF. For the CDR3, the DNA is TGCGCCAGCAGCGACTTGGGGCCCCAAACCTACGAGCAGTACTTC.

The V call is TRBV2, the J call TRBJ1-1, with TRBD1 matching over 9 bases. The CDR3 runs to 11 residues. CDR1 and CDR2 (germline): SNHLY, FYNNEI. CDR3 sequence (DNA): TGTGGGGGACAGGGCGGCACTGAAGCTTTCTTT. Amino acid sequence: CGGQGGTEAFF.

This clone appeared a few times. The chain has TRBV5-4 and TRBJ1-2; maybe TRBD1 (5 bases). V lost 0 bases and J 8 bases, leaving 17 bases between the germline ends. This CDR3 is 15 amino acids long. CDR1 and CDR2 from the germline V gene are SGHNT and YYREEE (reference sequence). This chain's CDR3 is CASSLEPGSFEGYTF. DNA for the CDR3: TGTGCCAGCAGCTTGGAGCCAGGGTCGTTTGAGGGCTACACCTTC.

This clone was seen more than once but under ten times. The chain combines TRBV30 with TRBJ1-2; unclear D gene. CDR1 is GTSNPN and CDR2 is SVGIG in the germline V gene (reference sequence). V shed 0 bases and J shed 2 bases, with 10 bases lying between them. There are 14 residues in the CDR3. CDR3 sequence reads: CAWSVWGSNYGYTF. DNA for the CDR3: TGTGCCTGGAGTGTTTGGGGAAGCAACTATGGCTACACCTTC.

This sequence joins TRBV7-8 and TRBJ2-1; 8 bases are a match to TRBD1. This CDR3 spans 14 amino acids. Germline CDR1 SGHVS, CDR2 FQNEAQ. J was trimmed by 7 bases and V by 1 base; bases with no gene match: 3. This CDR3 reads CASSLGQGANEQFF. CDR3 DNA: TGTGCCAGCAGCTTAGGGCAGGGGGCGAATGAGCAGTTCTTC.

The chain is built from TRBV4-1 and TRBJ2-1; TRBD2 matches 12 bases. V lost 7 bases and J lost 5; bases outside the gene matches: 6. CDR1 and CDR2 (germline): MGHRA, YSYEKL. CDR3 length equals 15 residues. CDR3 DNA sequence: TGCGCCAGCACCCCACTAGCGGGAGGAAACAATGAGCAGTTCTTC. This encodes CASTPLAGGNNEQFF.

V gene TRBV5-1 combines with J gene TRBJ2-5, with 7 bases lining up with TRBD2. The trim removed 1 base at V and 2 bases at J, leaving 11 bases unmatched. The CDR3 is made up of 17 amino acids. The germline V gene has CDR1 SGHRS and CDR2 YFSETQ. The CDR3 protein is CASSLRVGAGKQETQYF. CDR3 in DNA: TGCGCCAGCAGCTTGAGGGTCGGAGCGGGGAAACAAGAGACCCAGTACTTC.

This clone was found a few times. This rearrangement joins TRBV11-2 to TRBJ2-7; tentatively, D is TRBD1 (5 bases). V was pared by 5 bases and J by 0 bases, with 8 bases between. Germline V gene data show CDR1 as SGHAT and CDR2 as FQNNGV. The length of the CDR3 is 13 residues. The CDR3 DNA reads TGTGCCAGCAGCCCGGACACCTCCTACGAGCAGTACTTC. Protein product: CASSPDTSYEQYF.

This clone turned up a few times. The V call is TRBV5-1, the J call TRBJ2-7; D could derive from TRBD1 or TRBD2 (6 bases each). Trimming cost V 3 bases and J 3 bases, with 22 bases left between them. Germline loops: CDR1 SGHRS, CDR2 YFSETQ. CDR3 length: 17 residues. This CDR3 is CASSWGVGRGRIYEQYF. The CDR3 coding sequence is TGCGCCAGCAGCTGGGGGGTGGGCAGGGGTCGGATCTACGAGCAGTACTTC.

This clone has a single count. The V gene is TRBV2, the J gene TRBJ1-4; TRBD1 might be the D (5 bases). Germline V gene sequence: CDR1 SNHLY, CDR2 FYNNEI. V dropped 7 bases and J dropped 4 bases, with 19 bases sitting between them. The CDR3 covers 16 residues. This CDR3 reads CASMVLGPEDNEKLFF. In DNA form, the CDR3 reads TGTGCCAGCATGGTCTTGGGGCCGGAGGATAATGAAAAACTGTTTTTT.

This chain connects TRBV5-5 to TRBJ2-7, with 9 bases aligning to TRBD1. J lost 7 bases, V lost 4 bases, and 12 bases had no gene match. CDR3 length: 15 residues. Germline CDR1 and CDR2: SGHKS and YYEKEE (reference sequence). CDR3 in DNA: TGTGCCAGCAGCGCTTCGGGACAGGGTTCTTGGGAGCAGTACTTC. Amino acids: CASSASGQGSWEQYF.